This T cell receptor (beta chain) came from a study of shared clonotypes between healthy human individuals. Study context: Donors, aged 18 to 49, were a couple of women and three men. CD4 naive cells filled three plates per donor, CD4 memory three, CD8 naive two and CD8 memory one.

What CD8 memory combined were CD45RO+ cells and CCR7-negative CD45RA+ TemRA cells. Germline loops: CDR1 SGHRS, CDR2 YFSETQ. The CDR3 runs to 14 residues. Trimming removed 0 bases at V and 1 base at J, with 5 bases between. Assay: immunoSEQ multiplex PCR; the TCRdb copy retains only in-frame clones and omits some. The sample shows 110,000 or so clones, about 67% of them seen only once. As to this clone: Other DNA sequences of this sample code for an identical CDR3.

The chain employs TRBV5-1 and TRBJ2-1, with D perhaps matching TRBD2 (5 bases). The sample comprised memory CD8+ T cells sorted from blood. Subset here: CD45RO+ cells pooled with CCR7-negative TemRA cells. The source of this sequence is a woman aged 25 to 39 in good health. The CDR3 sequence is CASSLAGSYNEQFF. The CDR3 region has the DNA TGCGCCAGCAGCTTGGCGGGGTCCTACAATGAGCAGTTCTTC.